The source of this TCR beta chain is a study of blood T cell repertoires in COVID-19. The overall study: PBMCs, B-cell-depleted T cells, or T cells provided the cDNA or gDNA that made up the material.

Membership in each cohort depended on participant-reported clinical history. Authors' analysis steps: Quantification of nucleated cells was approximated via reference gene primer amplification. Only in-frame clones appear in the TCRdb table, and some are missing; sequencing was by immunoSEQ multiplex PCR. Clone size and the V and J calls come from that table; the DNA yielded D and trimming. Among 200,000 to 250,000 clones listed, about nine tenths were seen once. V shed 4 bases and J shed 5 bases, with 14 bases lying between them. Germline V gives CDR1 MGHDK, CDR2 SYGVNS. The CDR3 loop spans 14 amino acids.

The sample comprised PBMCs or T cells enriched from blood (not recorded which). The J gene is TRBJ2-5, the V gene TRBV25-1; D is perhaps TRBD1 (6 bases). This TCR derives from a man aged 30 to 45 in a cohort exposed to, infected with or recovered from COVID-19 (not recorded which). CDR3: CASSANRDWETQYF. CDR3 nucleotide sequence: TGTGCCAGCAGTGCCAACAGGGATTGGGAGACCCAGTACTTC.